These T cell receptor beta chains were read from a single sample in a study of blood T cell repertoires in COVID-19. Only in-frame clones appear in the TCRdb table, and some are missing; sequencing was by immunoSEQ multiplex PCR. The sample records fewer than 400,000 clones, about nine tenths being singletons. The sequenced sample consisted of PBMCs or T cells enriched from blood (not recorded which). The receptors originated from a woman in her thirties who had recovered from COVID-19. The CDR3 runs from the conserved cysteine through the conserved F or W. Each record gives: J gene, V gene, CDR3 protein.

J: TRBJ2-5
V: TRBV5-4
CDR3: CASSLGGAWETQYF

J: TRBJ2-3
V: TRBV6-6
CDR3: CASSFRIGADTQYF

J: TRBJ1-5
V: TRBV19
CDR3: CASSIRGQGKVNQPQHF

J: TRBJ2-2
V: TRBV28
CDR3: CASSLPPWPGELFF

J: TRBJ1-3
V: TRBV11-3
CDR3: CASSGDTGNTIYF

J: TRBJ2-7
V: TRBV18
CDR3: CASSPQPSGGYSYEQYF

J: TRBJ2-5
V: TRBV30
CDR3: CAWRGQSYQETQYF

J: TRBJ2-5
V: TRBV5-4
CDR3: CASSLGGSRAEETQYF

J: TRBJ2-1
V: TRBV9
CDR3: CASSIQGFRGHNEQFF

J: TRBJ1-5
V: TRBV28
CDR3: CASSARQGAHQPQHF

J: TRBJ2-5
V: TRBV27
CDR3: CASSTRPGIGETQYF

J: TRBJ2-7
V: TRBV6-5
CDR3: CASSYSTGGAYEQYF